The 8 T cell receptor beta chains given below trace back to one sample, sequenced in a study of graft-versus-host responses after intestinal transplantation (TCRdb year 2021). The sample's time point, from its label and the paper: cells obtained before transplantation from donor or recipient. The library came from the immunoSEQ multiplex PCR assay. Held by TCRdb, this immuneACCESS table contains in-frame sequences only and omits some clones. Under half of the omission traces to an unresolved V gene where checked; the cause of the rest is unknown. The sample has tens of thousands of clones on record, 80% to 95% of them singletons. The top ten hold around 0.49% of the sample. No cognate antigen is known for these TCRs. The source material was unstimulated CD8+ T cells sorted from spleen or lymph node cells, sampled before intestinal transplant. The receptors derive from a human donor who received an intestinal transplant.

The V call is TRBV10-2, the J call TRBJ2-5; a weak D match, TRBD2 (6 bases). Germline V gene lookup returns CDR1 WSHSY and CDR2 SAAADI. Deletions cut 2 bases from V and 7 bases from J, with 14 bases between. The CDR3 sequence is 14 residues long. CDR3 sequence (DNA): TGCGCCAGCAGTGAGGGGGGGACTCTCGTGACCCAGTACTTC. Residues: CASSEGGTLVTQYF.

The V gene is TRBV7-9, the J gene TRBJ1-5, with D uncertain. The V end was cut by 5 bases, the J end by 4 bases, with 9 bases between. CDR1 is SEHNR and CDR2 is FQNEAQ in the germline V gene (reference sequence). The CDR3 extends over 13 amino acids. In DNA form, the CDR3 reads TGTGCCAGCAGCCCCTTATTAAATCAGCCCCAGCATTTT. Its translation: CASSPLLNQPQHF.

The chain is built from TRBV6-6 and TRBJ1-4; 7 bases line up with TRBD1. Germline V gives CDR1 MNHNY, CDR2 SVGAGI (reference sequence). V lost 6 bases, J lost 12 bases, and 4 bases stayed unmatched. This CDR3 contains 11 residues. The CDR3 region has the DNA TGTGCCAGCAGATTAACAGGGGAACTGTTTTTT. Protein: CASRLTGELFF.

The V and J genes are TRBV27 and TRBJ2-2; 8 bases align to TRBD2. CDR1 is MNHEY, CDR2 SMNVEV, per germline (reference sequence). The CDR3 is made up of 14 amino acids. V dropped 7 bases and J dropped 6; count of bases not matched to a gene: 7. The CDR3 region is CASTPGGASGELFF. As DNA, the CDR3 is TGTGCCAGCACCCCCGGGGGGGCCTCCGGGGAGCTGTTTTTT.

This sequence joins TRBV19 and TRBJ2-7; D unresolved. This CDR3 is 14 amino acids long. CDR1 and CDR2 from the germline V gene are LNHDA and SQIVND (reference sequence). Trimming left V 3 bases short and J 0 bases short, with 9 bases between. The CDR3 DNA is TGTGCCAGTAGTATCCCCTCCGGCTCCTACGAGCAGTACTTC. It yields the protein CASSIPSGSYEQYF.

The chain is built from TRBV6-6 and TRBJ2-7; D possibly corresponds to TRBD2 (5 bases). With 0 bases removed from V and 5 bases from J, the gap between germline ends came to 14 bases. Germline-derived CDR1 and CDR2 are MNHNY and SVGAGI (reference sequence). CDR3 length: 15 amino acids. CDR3: CASSYSNRAVDEQYF. The CDR3 region has the DNA TGTGCCAGCAGTTACTCGAATAGAGCGGTCGACGAGCAGTACTTC.

The CDR3 nucleotides are TGTGCCAGCAGCCGCCTATTAGATAATGAAAAACTGTTTTTT. Translating gives CASSRLLDNEKLFF. V and J are TRBV2 and TRBJ1-4, with unresolved D. Trimming took 6 bases from V and 4 from J, leaving 12 bases between them. Germline V gives CDR1 SNHLY, CDR2 FYNNEI. The CDR3 has 14 residues.

The chain combines TRBV5-6 with TRBJ1-3; 8 positions agree with TRBD1. The CDR3 is 15 amino acids. Trimming cost V 2 bases and J 4 bases; bases outside gene matches: 5. Germline CDR1 SGHDT, CDR2 YYEEEE. As DNA, the CDR3 is TGTGCCAGCAGCTTCGGGACAGGAACAGGAAACACCATATATTTT. Its protein is CASSFGTGTGNTIYF.